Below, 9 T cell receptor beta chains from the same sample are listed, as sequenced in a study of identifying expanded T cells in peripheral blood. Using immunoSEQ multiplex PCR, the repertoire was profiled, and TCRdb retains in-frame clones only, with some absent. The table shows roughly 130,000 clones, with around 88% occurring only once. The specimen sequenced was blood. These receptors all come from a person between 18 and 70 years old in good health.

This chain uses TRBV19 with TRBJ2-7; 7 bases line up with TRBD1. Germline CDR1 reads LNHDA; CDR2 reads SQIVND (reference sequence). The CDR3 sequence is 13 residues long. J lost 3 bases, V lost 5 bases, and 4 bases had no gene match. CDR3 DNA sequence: TGTGCCAGTAGTTTGGGACAGCACTACGAGCAGTACTTC. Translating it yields CASSLGQHYEQYF.

CDR3 region: CASSPTGSYNSPLHF. As DNA, the CDR3 is TGTGCCAGCAGCCCAACCGGGAGTTATAATTCACCCCTCCACTTT. The chain uses TRBV5-4 and TRBJ1-6; D unresolved. Germline V gene data show CDR1 as SGHNT and CDR2 as YYREEE (reference sequence). The CDR3 extends over 15 amino acids. Trimming removed 4 bases from V and 4 bases from J, with 12 bases in between.

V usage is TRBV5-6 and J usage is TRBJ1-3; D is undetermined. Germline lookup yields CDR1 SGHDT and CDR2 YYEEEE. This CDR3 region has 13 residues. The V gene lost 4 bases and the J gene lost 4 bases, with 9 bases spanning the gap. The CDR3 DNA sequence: TGTGCCAGCAGCCCACCTGCCGGAAACACCATATATTTT. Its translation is CASSPPAGNTIYF.

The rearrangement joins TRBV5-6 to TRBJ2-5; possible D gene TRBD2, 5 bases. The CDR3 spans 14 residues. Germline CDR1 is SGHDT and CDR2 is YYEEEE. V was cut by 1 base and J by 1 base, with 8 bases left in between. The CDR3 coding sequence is TGTGCCAGCAGCTTGAGCGGACGCCAAGAGACCCAGTACTTC. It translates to CASSLSGRQETQYF.

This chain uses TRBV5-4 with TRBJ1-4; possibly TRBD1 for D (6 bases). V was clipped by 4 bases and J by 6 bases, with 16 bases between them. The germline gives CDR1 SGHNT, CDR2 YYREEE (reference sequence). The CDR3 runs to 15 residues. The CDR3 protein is CASSRGGAEDEKLFF. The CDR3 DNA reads TGTGCCAGCAGCCGCGGGGGGGCGGAAGATGAAAAACTGTTTTTT.

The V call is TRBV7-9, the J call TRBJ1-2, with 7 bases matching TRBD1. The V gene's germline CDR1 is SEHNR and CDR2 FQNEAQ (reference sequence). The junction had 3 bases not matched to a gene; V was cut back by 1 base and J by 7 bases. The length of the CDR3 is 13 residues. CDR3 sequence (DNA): TGTGCCAGCAGCTTAGACCCAGGGGGTGGCTACACCTTC. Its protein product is CASSLDPGGGYTF.

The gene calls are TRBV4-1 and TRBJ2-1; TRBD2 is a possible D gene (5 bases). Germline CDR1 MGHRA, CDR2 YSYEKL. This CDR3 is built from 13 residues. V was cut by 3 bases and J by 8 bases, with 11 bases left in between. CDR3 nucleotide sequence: TGCGCCAGCAGCCACTCCGGGAATTATGAGCAGTTCTTC. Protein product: CASSHSGNYEQFF.

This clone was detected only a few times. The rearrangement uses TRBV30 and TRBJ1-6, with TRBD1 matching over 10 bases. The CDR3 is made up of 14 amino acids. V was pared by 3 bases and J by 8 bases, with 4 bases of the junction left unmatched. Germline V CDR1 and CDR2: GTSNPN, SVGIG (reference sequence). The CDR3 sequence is CAWSWDRGYSPLHF. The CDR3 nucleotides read TGTGCCTGGAGCTGGGACAGGGGTTATTCACCCCTCCACTTT.

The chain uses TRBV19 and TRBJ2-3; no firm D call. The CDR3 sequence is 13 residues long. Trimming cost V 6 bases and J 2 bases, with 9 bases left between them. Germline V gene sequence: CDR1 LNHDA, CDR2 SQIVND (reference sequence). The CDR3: CASSAPDTDTQYF. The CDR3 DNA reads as TGTGCCAGTAGCGCCCCGGACACAGATACGCAGTATTTT.